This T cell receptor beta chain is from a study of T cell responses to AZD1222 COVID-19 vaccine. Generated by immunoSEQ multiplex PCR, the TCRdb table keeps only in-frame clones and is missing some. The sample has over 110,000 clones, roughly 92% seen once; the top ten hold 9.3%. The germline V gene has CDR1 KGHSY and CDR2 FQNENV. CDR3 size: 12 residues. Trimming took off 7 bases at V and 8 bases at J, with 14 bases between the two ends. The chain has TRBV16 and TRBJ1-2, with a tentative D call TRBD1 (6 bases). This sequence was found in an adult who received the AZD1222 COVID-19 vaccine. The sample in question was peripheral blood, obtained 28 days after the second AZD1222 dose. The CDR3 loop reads CASTPTGDGYTF. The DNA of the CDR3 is TGTGCCAGCACCCCGACAGGAGACGGCTACACCTTC.